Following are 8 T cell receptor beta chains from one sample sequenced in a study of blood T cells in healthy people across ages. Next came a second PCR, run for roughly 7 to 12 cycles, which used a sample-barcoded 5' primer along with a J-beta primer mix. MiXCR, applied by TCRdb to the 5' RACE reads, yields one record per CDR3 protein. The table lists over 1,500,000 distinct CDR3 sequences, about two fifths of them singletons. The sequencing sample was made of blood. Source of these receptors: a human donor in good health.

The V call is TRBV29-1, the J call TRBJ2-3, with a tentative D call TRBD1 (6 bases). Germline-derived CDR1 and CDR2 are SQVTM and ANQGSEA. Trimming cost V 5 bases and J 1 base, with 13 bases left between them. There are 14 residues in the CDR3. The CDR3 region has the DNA TGCAGCGTTTCAGGGGCAACTGGCACAGATACGCAGTATTTT. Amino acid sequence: CSVSGATGTDTQYF.

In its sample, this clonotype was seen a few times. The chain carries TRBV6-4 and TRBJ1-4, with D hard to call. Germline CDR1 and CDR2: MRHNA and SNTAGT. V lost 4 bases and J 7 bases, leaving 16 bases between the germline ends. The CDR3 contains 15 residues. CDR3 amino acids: CASSVGRLSPEKLFF. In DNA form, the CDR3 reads TGTGCCAGCAGTGTAGGGAGGCTTTCTCCTGAAAAACTGTTTTTT.

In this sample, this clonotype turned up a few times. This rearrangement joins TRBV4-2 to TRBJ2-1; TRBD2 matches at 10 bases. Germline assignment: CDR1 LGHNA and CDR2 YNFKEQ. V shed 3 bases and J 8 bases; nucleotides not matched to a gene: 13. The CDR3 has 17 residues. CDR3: CASSQAEERGGDYEQFF. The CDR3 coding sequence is TGTGCCAGCAGCCAGGCTGAGGAGCGGGGGGGAGACTATGAGCAGTTCTTC.

The CDR3 is CASSLVRDGRKTQYF. The CDR3 region has the DNA TGTGCCAGCAGCTTAGTGAGGGACGGCAGGAAGACCCAGTACTTC. The chain employs TRBV7-2 and TRBJ2-5, with D perhaps given as TRBD1 or TRBD2 (5 bases each). CDR1 is SGHTA and CDR2 is FQGNSA in the germline V gene. The V and J ends lost 1 base and 6 bases respectively, with 15 bases between them. The CDR3 totals 15 residues.

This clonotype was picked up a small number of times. The CDR3 here is CASTPQRANYGYTF. The CDR3 DNA reads as TGTGCCAGCACTCCACAGAGGGCGAACTATGGCTACACCTTC. The chain is built from TRBV7-8 and TRBJ1-2; D is ambiguous. The CDR3 has 14 residues. Germline V CDR1 and CDR2: SGHVS, FQNEAQ. Trimming took 7 bases from V and 2 from J, leaving 14 bases between them. The full variable domain, its missing parts supplied by reference TRBV7-8 and TRBJ1-2, is GAGVSQSPRYKVAKRGQDVALRCDPISGHVSLFWYQQALGQGPEFLTYFQNEAQLDKSGLPSDRFFAERPEGSVSTLKIQRTQQEDSAVYLCASTPQRANYGYTFGSGTRLTVV.

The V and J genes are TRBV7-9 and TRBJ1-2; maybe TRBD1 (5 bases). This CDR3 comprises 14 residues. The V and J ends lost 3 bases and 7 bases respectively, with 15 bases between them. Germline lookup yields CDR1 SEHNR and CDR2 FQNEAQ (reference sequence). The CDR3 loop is CASSFGAGLGGYTF. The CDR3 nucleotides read TGTGCCAGCAGCTTTGGGGCAGGGCTCGGTGGCTACACCTTC.

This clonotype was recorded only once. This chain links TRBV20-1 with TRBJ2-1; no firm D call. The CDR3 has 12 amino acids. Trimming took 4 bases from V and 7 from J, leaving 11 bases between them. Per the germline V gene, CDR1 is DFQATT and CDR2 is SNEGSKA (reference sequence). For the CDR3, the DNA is TGCAGTGCTAAGTTACTTGGGAATGAGCAGTTCTTC. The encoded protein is CSAKLLGNEQFF.

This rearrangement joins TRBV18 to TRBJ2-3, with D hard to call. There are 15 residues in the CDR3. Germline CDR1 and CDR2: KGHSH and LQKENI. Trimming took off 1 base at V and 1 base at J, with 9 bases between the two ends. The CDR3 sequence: CASSPLSSGTDTQYF. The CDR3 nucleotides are TGTGCCAGCTCACCACTAAGCTCGGGCACAGATACGCAGTATTTT.